Below, one T cell receptor (beta chain) is given with its context. Its antigen remains unidentified. Germline V gene sequence: CDR1 SNHLY, CDR2 FYNNEI. V gave up 3 bases and J gave up 5 bases; unmatched junction bases: 13. The CDR3 covers 18 residues. Amplification used 60 Vbeta primers and 13 Jbeta primers. Measured with immunoSEQ multiplex PCR; TCRdb has only the in-frame clones, and not every one. The data show under 200,000 clones, roughly 80% seen once. The source of the sample is a study of cytomegalovirus exposure and HLA in healthy donors. Study-wide points: Association with HLA alleles at 0.05 false discovery rate was found for 16,951 TCR beta sequences in a later analysis.

This chain connects TRBV2 to TRBJ2-5; 12 nucleotides match TRBD2. The receptor was isolated from a woman aged 18-29 years in good health and CMV-seronegative. The specimen was PBMCs. For the CDR3, the DNA is TGTGCCAGCAGTGACGTGGGGCTAGCGGGAGGGCCAGGGGAGACCCAGTACTTC. Amino acid sequence: CASSDVGLAGGPGETQYF.